This entry lists 7 T cell receptor beta chains sequenced from one sample in a study of OX40 agonist ivuxolimab in advanced cancers. Assay: immunoSEQ multiplex PCR; the TCRdb copy retains only in-frame clones and omits some. The sample records 77,000 or so clones, approximately 85% being singletons. The sample in question was CD4+ or CD8+ T cells sorted from blood, obtained in a trial of the OX40 agonist ivuxolimab. The receptors here all came from an adult with an advanced solid tumor such as melanoma, head and neck, liver or kidney cancer.

The chain has TRBV7-2 and TRBJ1-6, with 7 bases aligning to TRBD1. The CDR3 totals 14 residues. Trimming removed 5 bases from V and 8 bases from J; junction bases left unmatched: 6. CDR1 and CDR2 from the germline V gene are SGHTA and FQGNSA. CDR3 bases: TGTGCCAGCAGCGTACAGGGGATTCATTCACCCCTCCACTTT. Its protein is CASSVQGIHSPLHF.

The chain links TRBV30 to TRBJ1-2; tentatively, D is TRBD1 (5 bases). Trimming pared 4 bases from V and 7 bases from J, leaving 13 bases between. There are 12 residues in the CDR3. The germline CDR1 and CDR2 sequences are GTSNPN and SVGIG (reference sequence). The CDR3 coding sequence is TGTGCCTGGACCCTTACAGGTGGTGGCTACACCTTC. It encodes CAWTLTGGGYTF.

This clone is a singleton in its sample. The chain has TRBV6-5 and TRBJ1-1; the match to TRBD1 covers 7 bases. Per germline, CDR1 MNHEY and CDR2 SVGAGI. The CDR3 is 15 residues long. Losses at the gene ends were 6 bases for V and 3 bases for J; bases not matched to a gene: 10. CDR3 nucleotides: TGTGCCAGCAGAGGGACAGCCCTCGGGGACACTGAAGCTTTCTTT. This sequence encodes CASRGTALGDTEAFF.

This clone was observed a single time. The rearrangement joins TRBV9 to TRBJ1-2; the D gene is possibly TRBD1 (5 bases). Germline V gene data show CDR1 as SGDLS and CDR2 as YYNGEE. The CDR3 extends over 17 amino acids. Trimming shortened V by 4 bases and J by 0 bases, and 19 bases separated the two germline ends. The CDR3 is CASSPQAPLPPNYGYTF. The CDR3, as DNA: TGTGCCAGCAGCCCACAGGCGCCCCTACCTCCTAACTATGGCTACACCTTC.

This chain links TRBV28 with TRBJ1-6; D perhaps matches TRBD1 (5 bases). Trimming took off 5 bases at V and 0 bases at J, with 14 bases between the two ends. Looked up from germline, CDR1 is MDHEN and CDR2 is SYDVKM. The CDR3 spans 17 residues. The CDR3 nucleotides are TGTGCCAGCAGTCCTGGGACGCAAAGCTCCTATAATTCACCCCTCCACTTT. It translates to CASSPGTQSSYNSPLHF.

This clone was seen just once. The V gene is TRBV19, the J gene TRBJ1-2; TRBD1 might be the D (6 bases). V was trimmed by 5 bases and J by 8 bases, leaving 15 bases between them. Germline-derived CDR1 and CDR2 are LNHDA and SQIVND (reference sequence). The CDR3 covers 13 residues. CDR3 amino acids: CASSPRTALGYTF. The CDR3 nucleotides are TGTGCCAGTAGTCCGAGGACAGCCCTAGGCTACACCTTC. Based on the CDR3 plus reference TRBV19 and TRBJ1-2, the full variable domain is DGGITQSPKYLFRKEGQNVTLSCEQNLNHDAMYWYRQDPGQGLRLIYYSQIVNDFQKGDIAEGYSVSREKKESFPLTVTSAQKNPTAFYLCASSPRTALGYTFGSGTRLTVV.

The chain joins TRBV6-4 to TRBJ1-6, with D perhaps matching TRBD1 (6 bases). The CDR3 contains 13 residues. Germline CDR1 and CDR2: MRHNA and SNTAGT. Trimming left V 3 bases short and J 14 bases short, with 14 bases between. The CDR3 DNA follows: TGTGCCAGCAGTGAGTTTAGGGGGAATGCCCTCCACTTT. This sequence encodes CASSEFRGNALHF.